This T cell receptor beta chain comes out of a study of molecular identifiers for immune sequencing clone quantification. Findings of the study overall: Clones of above 20 RNA copies carried over 97% of effector molecules; in naive cells they carried under 1%. Reportedly, one cell's Jurkat TCR RNA was detected within 1,100,000 naive CD8 cells. Sizes of clones that are highly expanded could be underestimated (if identical TCR molecules share a barcode).

As concerns this clonotype: What it recognizes is unknown. A much larger clonotype is one base distant, so this may be a read error.

TCRdb analysed the PCR reads with MiXCR anew, one entry per CDR3 protein. The sample shows over 10,000 distinct CDR3 sequences, more than 15% of them seen only once. The sequence was obtained from a human donor in good health. Some libraries in this study had Jurkat cell RNA spiked in. Sequencing was performed on naive CD8+ T cells from blood, with Jurkat cell RNA spiked in. Subset described: FACS-sorted CD8+CD4-CCR7+CD45RA+ naive T cells.

The CDR3 sequence: CAGSIGLSYEQYF. The CDR3 DNA follows: TGTGCCGGTAGTATAGGACTCTCCTACGAGCAGTACTTC. The genes are TRBV19 and TRBJ2-7, with a possible D match to TRBD2 (5 bases). In germline, CDR1 is LNHDA, CDR2 SQIVND (reference sequence). The CDR3 totals 13 residues.